The present T cell receptor (beta chain) was sequenced within a study of blood T cell repertoires in COVID-19 (dated by TCRdb to the early 2020s). At the level of the whole study: The collaborator samples originated in the United States, Italy and Spain and spanned the acute and convalescent phases of COVID-19. A de-identified subject ID, COVID-19 status, age in years and sex were almost always included in the sample metadata. The samples were drawn from the first 160 participants of the ongoing ImmuneRACE study and from under 1,500 subjects provided by 6 global collaborators. The repertoires were made available in a free public database intended to serve as a resource for research on the immune response to SARS-CoV-2. The dataset comprised deeply sampled blood TCRbeta repertoires from subjects exposed to, actively infected with, or recovered from COVID-19. Where available, HLA class I and class II types were taken from metadata supplied by the sample provider and were not determined by assay-based typing. The prospective study material was composed of cDNA or gDNA derived from T cells, B-cell-depleted T cells, or PBMCs. General study outcomes and caveats: The amount of clinical and demographic metadata varied by source and participant and was provided uncurated.

The CDR3 runs 11 residues from the cysteine to the phenylalanine. Only CDR3 DNA is held: 33 bases, read in frame from base 1. Relative to germline, V is 3 bases shorter and J is 13 bases shorter, with 12 bases between their ends. As regards this clone: Its antigen is not yet known. Base qualities were left out, and no much larger clone turns up one base away.

Each collaborating institution followed its own protocols to collect whole blood in K2EDTA tubes. For TCRbeta analysis, collaborators shipped samples as frozen whole blood, isolated PBMCs, or DNA extracted from either of those sample types. The immunoSEQ Assay, a bias-controlled multiplex PCR, was used to amplify TCRbeta CDR3 regions from genomic DNA. Per the source publication's procedure: Nucleated cell counts per sample were estimated from amplification of reference gene primers within the assay. To quantify the absolute abundance of each unique TCRbeta CDR3 rearrangement, sequence reads were collapsed and filtered. For each sample, productive Simpson clonality was calculated by taking the square root of Simpson's diversity index across productive rearrangements. TCRdb took over this immuneACCESS table, retaining in-frame rearrangements with V and J assigned. Such tables are incomplete; in checked studies, under half of the missing clones stem from an unresolved V gene, and the remainder is unexplained. For V, J and clone size, that table is used; D and trimming come from the DNA. The sample table records about 190,000 clones; approximately 88% of these occur just once. The top ten hold about 4% of the sample.

The origin of this receptor is a woman aged 25 to 45 with acute or convalescent COVID-19. The sequencing sample was made of peripheral blood. Recombination joined TRBV12-3 or TRBV12-4 with TRBJ2-5, with the D gene call left open. In nucleotide form, the sequence is TGTGCCAGCAGTTTCGTACGGTCTCGGTACTTC. It encodes CASSFVRSRYF.